The 26 T cell receptor beta chains given below trace back to one sample, sequenced in a study of T cell changes during pregnancy in multiple sclerosis. Assay: immunoSEQ multiplex PCR; the TCRdb copy retains only in-frame clones and omits some. The repertoire consists of about 40,000 clones, with 92% occurring once and the leading ten covering about 0.8%. Sample: CD4+ T cells from peripheral blood mononuclear cells, taken before pregnancy. Every receptor here comes from a female donor with multiple sclerosis, enrolled in a pregnancy study.

V gene TRBV27 combines with J gene TRBJ2-1; 12 bases are a match to TRBD2. Losses at the gene ends were 5 bases for V and 7 bases for J; bases not matched to a gene: 6. CDR3 size: 15 residues. Germline CDR1 and CDR2: MNHEY and SMNVEV (reference sequence). The CDR3 region has the DNA TGTGCCAGCAGTCTCCTAGCGGGAGGGCCAAATGAGCAGTTCTTC. This gives the protein CASSLLAGGPNEQFF.

The V and J genes are TRBV4-1 and TRBJ2-7, with D unresolved. The CDR3 spans 17 residues. V dropped 0 bases and J dropped 0 bases, with 15 bases sitting between them. CDR1 and CDR2 from the germline V gene are MGHRA and YSYEKL. CDR3 sequence: CASSQDIEKVYSYEQYF. CDR3 DNA: TGCGCCAGCAGCCAAGACATAGAAAAAGTATACTCCTACGAGCAGTACTTC.

V and J are TRBV12-2 and TRBJ2-1; the table names TRBD2, a call not compared with the DNA. TRBV12-2 is a listed pseudogene. The CDR3 length is 17 residues. The CDR3 region has the DNA TGTGCAAGTCGCTTAGCTTGGACTAGCGGAAACTACAATGAGCAGTTCTTC. Encoded protein: CASRLAWTSGNYNEQFF.

The chain has TRBV25-1 and TRBJ1-4, with D uncertain. CDR1 and CDR2 (germline): MGHDK, SYGVNS. The CDR3 runs to 12 residues. V lost 0 bases to trimming and J lost 10 bases, with 6 bases between them. DNA for the CDR3: TGTGCCAGCAGTGAATATGGGCGAAAACTGTTTTTT. Amino acid sequence: CASSEYGRKLFF.

V is TRBV25-1 and J is TRBJ1-2; perhaps TRBD1 as D (6 bases). Germline V gives CDR1 MGHDK, CDR2 SYGVNS. The CDR3 totals 15 residues. V was trimmed by 3 bases and J by 6 bases, leaving 17 bases between them. The CDR3 region is CASSDTGLVFHGYTF. In nucleotides, the CDR3 is TGTGCCAGCAGTGACACAGGGCTTGTTTTCCATGGCTACACCTTC.

This clone showed up just once. The V and J genes are TRBV7-2 and TRBJ2-3; 11 bases map to TRBD1. The germline gives CDR1 SGHTA, CDR2 FQGNSA. J gave up 6 bases and V 1 base, and 3 bases lay outside the gene matches. The CDR3 covers 15 residues. CDR3 bases: TGTGCCAGCAGCTTAGATGGGACAGGGGGTGATACGCAGTATTTT. Residues: CASSLDGTGGDTQYF.

This CDR3 is CASSQGTAKHETQYF. As DNA, the CDR3 is TGTGCCAGCAGCCAAGGGACAGCTAAGCATGAGACCCAGTACTTC. The rearrangement uses TRBV9 and TRBJ2-5; 7 bases align to TRBD1. In germline, CDR1 is SGDLS, CDR2 YYNGEE. The CDR3 extends over 15 amino acids. Trimming cost V 4 bases and J 5 bases; bases outside gene matches: 11.

V is TRBV19 and J is TRBJ2-2; 7 bases map to TRBD2. The junction had 6 bases not matched to a gene; V was cut back by 5 bases and J by 0 bases. Germline V CDR1 and CDR2: LNHDA, SQIVND (reference sequence). The CDR3 sequence is 16 residues long. CDR3 DNA sequence: TGTGCCAGTAGTGTGGGGGGGGGAGCGAACACCGGGGAGCTGTTTTTT. The encoded protein is CASSVGGGANTGELFF.

Comments on this clone: The junction shows a germline mismatch at one end, possibly a read error. CDR3 region: CASSLGEYQETQYF. CDR3 DNA sequence: TGTGCCAGCAGTTTAGGAGAGTACCAAGAGACCCAGTACTTC. This rearrangement joins TRBV7-9 to TRBJ2-5; D remains unclear. The CDR3 extends over 14 amino acids. In germline, CDR1 is SEHNR, CDR2 FQNEAQ (reference sequence).

The chain is built from TRBV30 and TRBJ2-7; D unclear. The CDR3 loop spans 11 amino acids. Germline assignment: CDR1 GTSNPN and CDR2 SVGIG (reference sequence). V was trimmed by 1 base and J by 7 bases, leaving 8 bases between them. Here the CDR3 reads CAWSGRREQYF. CDR3 nucleotides: TGTGCCTGGAGTGGGCGGCGGGAGCAGTACTTC.

The genes are TRBV9 and TRBJ2-1; 7 bases map to TRBD2. This CDR3 is built from 15 residues. V dropped 0 bases and J dropped 7; count of bases not matched to a gene: 7. Germline V gene lookup returns CDR1 SGDLS and CDR2 YYNGEE. This CDR3 reads CASSVAGGPRNEQFF. The CDR3 nucleotides are TGTGCCAGCAGCGTAGCGGGAGGCCCTCGTAATGAGCAGTTCTTC.

This rearrangement joins TRBV28 to TRBJ1-5; D uncertain. Germline lookup yields CDR1 MDHEN and CDR2 SYDVKM. V was shortened by 3 bases and J by 5 bases, with 11 bases between the two germline ends. The CDR3 sequence is 14 residues long. CDR3 amino acids: CASSLFNRDQPQHF. Here the CDR3 DNA reads TGTGCCAGCAGTTTGTTTAACAGAGATCAGCCCCAGCATTTT.

The chain has TRBV29-1 and TRBJ2-1; perhaps TRBD2 as D (6 bases). The CDR3 extends over 12 amino acids. Deletions cut 7 bases from V and 8 bases from J, with 15 bases between. CDR1 and CDR2 (germline): SQVTM, ANQGSEA. The CDR3 DNA reads as TGCAGCGCAGGTTCCGGCGGGGATGAGCAGTTCTTC. This codes for CSAGSGGDEQFF.

The rearrangement links TRBV28 to TRBJ2-5; 9 bases fit TRBD2. The germline gives CDR1 MDHEN, CDR2 SYDVKM. The CDR3 is 14 residues long. V shed 8 bases and J 2 bases; nucleotides not matched to a gene: 6. CDR3 sequence (DNA): TGTGCCAGCTCCAGCGGGAGGTCGCAAGAGACCCAGTACTTC. Translation: CASSSGRSQETQYF. Full variable domain (outside the CDR3, taken from reference TRBV28 and TRBJ2-5): DVKVTQSSRYLVKRTGEKVFLECVQDMDHENMFWYRQDPGLGLRLIYFSYDVKMKEKGDIPEGYSVSREKKERFSLILESASTNQTSMYLCASSSGRSQETQYFGPGTRLLVL.

The chain is built from TRBV4-3 and TRBJ1-1; no firm D call. Germline V gives CDR1 LGHNA, CDR2 YSLEER. V gave up 5 bases and J gave up 1 base, with 8 bases separating them. This CDR3 region has 13 residues. CDR3 DNA: TGCGCCAGCAGCGCAACAGAGAACACTGAAGCTTTCTTT. It translates to CASSATENTEAFF.

The chain employs TRBV27 and TRBJ2-7, with 7 bases fitting TRBD2. The CDR3 is made up of 14 amino acids. The V gene's germline CDR1 is MNHEY and CDR2 SMNVEV (reference sequence). The J segment lost 3 bases and the V segment lost 0 bases, leaving 2 bases of the junction unmatched. The CDR3 DNA reads as TGTGCCAGCAGTTTATCCGGGACTAACTACGAGCAGTACTTC. It translates to CASSLSGTNYEQYF.

V usage is TRBV25-1 and J usage is TRBJ2-1; TRBD1 matches at 10 bases. Looked up from germline, CDR1 is MGHDK and CDR2 is SYGVNS. With 3 bases clipped from V and 0 bases from J, the junction kept 8 bases outside the gene matches. There are 18 residues in the CDR3. As DNA, the CDR3 is TGTGCCAGCAGTGACCCCGGGACAGGGGCCTCCTCCTACAATGAGCAGTTCTTC. Translating it yields CASSDPGTGASSYNEQFF.

The rearrangement links TRBV6-5 to TRBJ2-5; D might be TRBD2 (5 bases). The V gene's germline CDR1 is MNHEY and CDR2 SVGAGI. This CDR3 is 15 amino acids long. The V gene lost 6 bases and the J gene lost 1 base, with 15 bases spanning the gap. The CDR3 loop is CASSTLGAVQETQYF. CDR3 DNA sequence: TGTGCCAGCAGCACCCTGGGAGCGGTCCAAGAGACCCAGTACTTC.

The gene calls are TRBV5-1 and TRBJ2-2; 7 nucleotides align to TRBD2. This CDR3 has 15 amino acids. Germline V gene data show CDR1 as SGHRS and CDR2 as YFSETQ. V was clipped by 3 bases and J by 1 base; unmatched bases: 3. CDR3 in amino acids: CASSSAGWNTGELFF. The DNA for the CDR3 is TGCGCCAGCAGCTCAGCGGGGTGGAACACCGGGGAGCTGTTTTTT.

The rearrangement uses TRBV10-3 and TRBJ1-2; 8 positions match TRBD1. Germline V gives CDR1 ENHRY, CDR2 SYGVKD. This CDR3 spans 13 amino acids. Unmatched junction bases numbered 6, after V lost 4 bases and J lost 8 bases. The CDR3 here is CAISGQGAEGYTF. The DNA for the CDR3 is TGTGCCATCAGTGGGCAGGGGGCGGAAGGCTACACCTTC.

The rearrangement joins TRBV15 to TRBJ2-5; possible D gene TRBD2, 5 bases. Trimming left V 1 base short and J 2 bases short, with 17 bases between. The CDR3 has 17 amino acids. The V gene's germline CDR1 is LNHNV and CDR2 YYDKDF (reference sequence). CDR3 sequence reads: CATSRVGIGESQETQYF. The CDR3 DNA follows: TGTGCCACCAGCAGAGTAGGGATCGGGGAATCACAAGAGACCCAGTACTTC. The variable domain in full, with the rest retrieved from reference TRBV15 and TRBJ2-5, is DAMVIQNPRYQVTQFGKPVTLSCSQTLNHNVMYWYQQKSSQAPKLLFHYYDKDFNNEADTPDNFQSRRPNTSFCFLDIRSPGLGDTAMYLCATSRVGIGESQETQYFGPGTRLLVL.

The CDR3 loop reads CASSPPGREQYF. CDR3 bases: TGTGCCAGCAGCCCACCCGGGAGGGAGCAGTACTTC. V and J are TRBV27 and TRBJ2-7, with TRBD2 identical over 7 bases. This CDR3 is 12 amino acids long. With 6 bases clipped from V and 7 bases from J, the junction kept 6 bases outside the gene matches. Germline V gives CDR1 MNHEY, CDR2 SMNVEV (reference sequence).

The V and J genes are TRBV5-5 and TRBJ2-1; 7 bases are a match to TRBD2. This CDR3 spans 19 amino acids. Germline V CDR1 and CDR2: SGHKS, YYEKEE (reference sequence). Losses at the gene ends were 3 bases for V and 0 bases for J; bases not matched to a gene: 15. The CDR3 nucleotides are TGTGCCAGCAGCTCCTCACCTAGCGGATCCCAGAGCTCCTACAATGAGCAGTTCTTC. Protein product: CASSSSPSGSQSSYNEQFF.

The chain joins TRBV5-8 to TRBJ2-7; possibly TRBD1 for D (5 bases). The CDR3 length is 15 residues. CDR1 and CDR2 from the germline V gene are SGHTS and YDEGEE. V lost 2 bases, J lost 6 bases, and 18 bases lay in between. DNA for the CDR3: TGTGCCAGCAGCTTAGGGGCACGTCGAGTCCTCGAGCAGTACTTC. It yields the protein CASSLGARRVLEQYF.

J is TRBJ2-7 and V is TRBV6-1; 7 positions agree with TRBD1. Germline V gene sequence: CDR1 MNHNS, CDR2 SASEGT. CDR3 size: 14 residues. Trimming took 4 bases from V and 2 from J; bases not matched to a gene: 5. CDR3 amino acids: CASSADRDPYEQYF. CDR3 bases: TGTGCCAGCAGTGCCGACAGGGACCCCTACGAGCAGTACTTC.

This chain connects TRBV9 to TRBJ2-4; TRBD2 might be the D (5 bases). This CDR3 has 17 amino acids. Germline values: CDR1 SGDLS, CDR2 YYNGEE. Trimming took off 0 bases at V and 0 bases at J, with 13 bases between the two ends. The CDR3 loop reads CASSVDPPAGAKNIQYF. The DNA for the CDR3 is TGTGCCAGCAGCGTAGATCCGCCCGCGGGAGCCAAAAACATTCAGTACTTC.